This T cell receptor beta chain was identified during a study of T cell responses to AZD1222 COVID-19 vaccine. Study-wide findings and caveats: Most donors were white British and more were female, and clonal diversity was possibly underestimated. Elevations in Spike-specific TCR breadth and depth followed administration of two AZD1222 doses. Sampling captured repertoires only after the peak T cell response. Reports say nearly half of spike-specific TCRs go after unmutated variant regions.

As regards this clone: Its specificity is unknown.

The V and J ends lost 4 bases and 0 bases, in that order; junction bases with no gene match: 4. In germline, CDR1 is LNHNV, CDR2 YYDKDF (reference sequence). This CDR3 has 15 amino acids. Some clones are missing from TCRdb's copy, which holds only in-frame ones; the method was immunoSEQ multiplex PCR. Counted here are 140,000 or so clones, about 92% occurring once; the ten biggest clones make up about 1.9%. This material consisted of peripheral blood, taken on day 0 of AZD1222 vaccination. This receptor was obtained from an adult in good health. This chain joins TRBV15 and TRBJ2-3; 7 bases align to TRBD2. DNA of the CDR3: TGTGCCACCAGCATAGGGCGGGGGAGCACAGATACGCAGTATTTT. Its protein is CATSIGRGSTDTQYF.